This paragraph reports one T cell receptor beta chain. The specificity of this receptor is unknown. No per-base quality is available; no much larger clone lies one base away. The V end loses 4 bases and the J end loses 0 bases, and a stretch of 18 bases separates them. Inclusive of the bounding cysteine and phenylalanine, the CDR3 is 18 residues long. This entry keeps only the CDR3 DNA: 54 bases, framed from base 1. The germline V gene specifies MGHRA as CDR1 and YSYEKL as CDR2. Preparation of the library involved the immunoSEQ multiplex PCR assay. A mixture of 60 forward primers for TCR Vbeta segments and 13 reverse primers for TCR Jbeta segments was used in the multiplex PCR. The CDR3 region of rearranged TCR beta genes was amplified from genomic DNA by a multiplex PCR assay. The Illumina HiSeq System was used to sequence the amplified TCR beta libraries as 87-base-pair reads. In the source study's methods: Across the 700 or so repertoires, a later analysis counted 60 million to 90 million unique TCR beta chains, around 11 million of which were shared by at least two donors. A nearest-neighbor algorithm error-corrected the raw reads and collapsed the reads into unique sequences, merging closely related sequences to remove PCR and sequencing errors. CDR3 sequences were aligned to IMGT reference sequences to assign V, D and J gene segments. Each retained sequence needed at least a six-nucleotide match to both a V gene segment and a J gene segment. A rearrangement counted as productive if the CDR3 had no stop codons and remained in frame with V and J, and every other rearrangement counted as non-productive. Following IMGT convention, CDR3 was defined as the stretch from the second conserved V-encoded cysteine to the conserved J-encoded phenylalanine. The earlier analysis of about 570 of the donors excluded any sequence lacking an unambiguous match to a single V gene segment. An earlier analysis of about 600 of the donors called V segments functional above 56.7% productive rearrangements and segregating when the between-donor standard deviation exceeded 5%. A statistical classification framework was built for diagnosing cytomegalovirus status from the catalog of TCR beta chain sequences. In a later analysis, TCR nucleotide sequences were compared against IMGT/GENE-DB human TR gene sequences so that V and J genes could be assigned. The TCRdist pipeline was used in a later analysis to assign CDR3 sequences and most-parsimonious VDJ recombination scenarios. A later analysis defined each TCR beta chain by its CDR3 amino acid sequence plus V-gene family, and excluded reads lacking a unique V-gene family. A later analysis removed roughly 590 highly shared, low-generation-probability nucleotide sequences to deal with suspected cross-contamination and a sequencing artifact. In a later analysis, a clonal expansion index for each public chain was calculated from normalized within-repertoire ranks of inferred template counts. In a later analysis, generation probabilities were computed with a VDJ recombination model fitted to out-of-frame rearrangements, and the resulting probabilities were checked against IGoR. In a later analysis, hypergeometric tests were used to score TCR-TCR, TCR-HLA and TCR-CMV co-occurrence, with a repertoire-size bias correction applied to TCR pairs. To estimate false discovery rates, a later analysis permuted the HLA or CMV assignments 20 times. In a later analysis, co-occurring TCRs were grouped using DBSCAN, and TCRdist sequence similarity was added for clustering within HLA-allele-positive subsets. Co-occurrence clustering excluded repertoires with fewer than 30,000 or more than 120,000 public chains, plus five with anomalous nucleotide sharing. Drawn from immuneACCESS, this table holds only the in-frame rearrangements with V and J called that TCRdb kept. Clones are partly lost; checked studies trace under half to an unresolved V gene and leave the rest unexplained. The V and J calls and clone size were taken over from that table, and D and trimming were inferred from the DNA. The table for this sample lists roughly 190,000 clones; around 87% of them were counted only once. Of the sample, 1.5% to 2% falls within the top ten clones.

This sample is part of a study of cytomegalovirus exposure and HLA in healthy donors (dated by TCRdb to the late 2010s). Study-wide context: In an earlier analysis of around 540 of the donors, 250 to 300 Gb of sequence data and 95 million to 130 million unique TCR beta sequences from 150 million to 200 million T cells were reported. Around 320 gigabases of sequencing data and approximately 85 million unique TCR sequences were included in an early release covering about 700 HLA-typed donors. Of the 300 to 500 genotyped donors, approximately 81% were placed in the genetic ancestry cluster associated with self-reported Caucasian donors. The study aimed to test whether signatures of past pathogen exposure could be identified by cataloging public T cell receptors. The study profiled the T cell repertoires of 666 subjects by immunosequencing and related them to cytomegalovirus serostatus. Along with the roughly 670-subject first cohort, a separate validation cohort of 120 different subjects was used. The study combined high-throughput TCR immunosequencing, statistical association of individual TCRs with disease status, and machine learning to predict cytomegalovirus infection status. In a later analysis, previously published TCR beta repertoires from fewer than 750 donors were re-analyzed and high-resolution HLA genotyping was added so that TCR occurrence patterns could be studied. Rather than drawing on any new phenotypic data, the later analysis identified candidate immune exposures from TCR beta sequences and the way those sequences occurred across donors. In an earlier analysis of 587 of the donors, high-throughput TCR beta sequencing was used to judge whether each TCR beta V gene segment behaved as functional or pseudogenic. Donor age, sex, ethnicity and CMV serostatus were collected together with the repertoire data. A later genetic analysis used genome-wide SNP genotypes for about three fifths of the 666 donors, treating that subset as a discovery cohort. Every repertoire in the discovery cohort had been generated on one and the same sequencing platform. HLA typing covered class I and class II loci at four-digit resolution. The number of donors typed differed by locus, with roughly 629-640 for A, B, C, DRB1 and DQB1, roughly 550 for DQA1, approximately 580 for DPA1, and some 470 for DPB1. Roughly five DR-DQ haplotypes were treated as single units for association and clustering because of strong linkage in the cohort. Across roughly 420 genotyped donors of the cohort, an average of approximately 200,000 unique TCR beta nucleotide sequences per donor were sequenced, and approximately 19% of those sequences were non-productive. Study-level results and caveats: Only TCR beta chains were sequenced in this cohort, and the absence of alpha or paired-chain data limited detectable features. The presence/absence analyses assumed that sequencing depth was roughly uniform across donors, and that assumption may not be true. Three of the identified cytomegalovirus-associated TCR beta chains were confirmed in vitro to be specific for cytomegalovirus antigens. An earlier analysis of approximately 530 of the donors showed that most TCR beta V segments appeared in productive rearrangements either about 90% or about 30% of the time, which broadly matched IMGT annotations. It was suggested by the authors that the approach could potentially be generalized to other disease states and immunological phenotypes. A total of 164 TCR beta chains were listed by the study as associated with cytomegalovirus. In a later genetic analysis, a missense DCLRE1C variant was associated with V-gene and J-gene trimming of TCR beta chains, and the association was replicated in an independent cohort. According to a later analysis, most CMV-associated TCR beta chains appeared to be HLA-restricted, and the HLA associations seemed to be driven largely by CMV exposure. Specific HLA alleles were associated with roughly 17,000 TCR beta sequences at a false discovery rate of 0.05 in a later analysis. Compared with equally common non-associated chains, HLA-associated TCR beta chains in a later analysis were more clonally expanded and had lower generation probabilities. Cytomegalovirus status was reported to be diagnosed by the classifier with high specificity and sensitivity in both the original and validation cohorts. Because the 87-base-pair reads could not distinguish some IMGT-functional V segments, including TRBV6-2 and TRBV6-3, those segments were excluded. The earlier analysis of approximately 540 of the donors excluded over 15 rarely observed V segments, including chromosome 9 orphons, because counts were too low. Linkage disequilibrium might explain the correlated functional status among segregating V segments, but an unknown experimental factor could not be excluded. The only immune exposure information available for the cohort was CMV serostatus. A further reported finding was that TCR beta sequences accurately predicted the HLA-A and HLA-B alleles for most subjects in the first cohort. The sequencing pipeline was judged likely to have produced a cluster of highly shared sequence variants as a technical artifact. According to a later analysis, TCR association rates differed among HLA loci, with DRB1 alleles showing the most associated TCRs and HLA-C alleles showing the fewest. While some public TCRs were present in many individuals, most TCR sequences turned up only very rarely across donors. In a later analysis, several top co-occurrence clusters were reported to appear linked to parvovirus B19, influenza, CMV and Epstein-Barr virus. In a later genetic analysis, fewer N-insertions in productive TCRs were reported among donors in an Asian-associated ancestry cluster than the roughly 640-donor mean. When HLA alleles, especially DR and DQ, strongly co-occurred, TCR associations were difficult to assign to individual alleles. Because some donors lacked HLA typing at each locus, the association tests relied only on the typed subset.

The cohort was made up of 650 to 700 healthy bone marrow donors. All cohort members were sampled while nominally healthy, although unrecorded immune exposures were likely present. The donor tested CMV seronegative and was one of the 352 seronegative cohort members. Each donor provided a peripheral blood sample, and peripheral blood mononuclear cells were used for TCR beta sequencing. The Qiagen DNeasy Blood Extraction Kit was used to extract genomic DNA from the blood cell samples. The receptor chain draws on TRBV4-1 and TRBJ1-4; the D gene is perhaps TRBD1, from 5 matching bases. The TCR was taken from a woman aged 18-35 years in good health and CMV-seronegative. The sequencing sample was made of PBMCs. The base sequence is TGCGCCAGCAGCCTCCAGATCTTCGTAGGGGCAACTAATGAAAAACTGTTTTTT. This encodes CASSLQIFVGATNEKLFF.